This record looks at one T cell receptor (beta chain) sequence and its context. What it binds is unknown. V lost 0 bases to trimming and J lost 10 bases, with 10 bases between them. Germline V gene sequence: CDR1 SGHAT, CDR2 FQNNGV. CDR3 size: 13 residues. The authors distributed each subset's genomic DNA evenly over several immunoSEQ plates. The repertoire was sequenced with immunoSEQ multiplex PCR; TCRdb's copy has only in-frame clones and lacks some. The profile shows about 480,000 clones, more than 65% of them singletons. These data come from a study of shared clonotypes between healthy human individuals. Study-wide results and caveats: Blood alone was sampled, and tissue repertoires likely differ. The diversity represented, both genetic and in exposure history, was limited by few donors.

This chain uses TRBV11-2 with TRBJ2-1; unclear D gene. The receptor was isolated from a woman in her thirties or forties in good health. Some clones in this sample may be carry-over from other donors' samples. What was sequenced was PBMCs. The CDR3 DNA reads TGTGCCAGCAGCTTAGATCTTCTGGGGGAGCAGTTCTTC. It encodes CASSLDLLGEQFF. The whole variable domain, filled in from reference TRBV11-2 and TRBJ2-1, reads EAGVAQSPRYKIIEKRQSVAFWCNPISGHATLYWYQQILGQGPKLLIQFQNNGVVDDSQLPKDRFSAERLKGVDSTLKIQPAKLEDSAVYLCASSLDLLGEQFFGPGTRLTVL.